This record covers a single T cell receptor (beta chain). These data come from a study of T cell changes during pregnancy in multiple sclerosis. The germline gives CDR1 GTSNPN, CDR2 SVGIG (reference sequence). The CDR3 totals 14 residues. The V end was cut by 4 bases, the J end by 5 bases, with 18 bases between. TCRdb's copy holds only in-frame clones and misses some; the assay was immunoSEQ multiplex PCR. The repertoire holds some 70,000 clones, with about 92% as singletons. The material sequenced was peripheral blood, taken in the second trimester of pregnancy. The chain is built from TRBV30 and TRBJ2-7, with a possible D match to TRBD1 (6 bases). This receptor was taken from a female donor in good health, enrolled as a control in a pregnancy study. This CDR3 is CAWNPLRGRDEQYF. CDR3 nucleotides: TGTGCCTGGAACCCTCTCAGGGGTCGGGACGAGCAGTACTTC.